The TCR beta chain under discussion was sequenced for a study of cytomegalovirus exposure and HLA in healthy donors. Findings and caveats of the study: Apparent HLA restriction characterized most CMV-associated TCR beta chains in a later analysis. Roughly uniform depth of sequencing across donors was assumed in presence/absence analyses.

The PCR used 60 Vbeta and 13 Jbeta primers. Sequenced by immunoSEQ multiplex PCR; TCRdb stores in-frame clones only, minus some. The sample lists about 120,000 clones; around 74% were seen once. Between the trimmed V and J ends, which lost 0 bases and 9 bases, there was a span of 8 bases. CDR1 and CDR2 (germline): SGHAT, FQNNGV. The CDR3 is 12 residues long. On this clone itself: The target antigen is unknown.

This receptor was taken from a man aged 55-75 years in good health and CMV-seropositive. The V call is TRBV11-2, the J call TRBJ1-1; no reliable D call. The sequenced material came from PBMCs. The CDR3 DNA sequence: TGTGCCAGCAGCTTAGATGGCCAGAAAGCTTTCTTT. Residues: CASSLDGQKAFF.